This T cell receptor beta chain was documented in a study of blood T cell repertoires in COVID-19. Looking at the study overall: From the United States, Italy and Spain came samples of acute and convalescent COVID-19. The analysed material was cDNA or gDNA that came from T cells, B-cell-depleted T cells, or PBMCs.

V was pared by 3 bases and J by 2 bases, with 20 bases between. CDR1 is SNHLY and CDR2 is FYNNEI in the germline V gene. The CDR3 has 18 residues. As processed by the authors: Quantification of nucleated cells was approximated via reference gene primer amplification. The method was immunoSEQ multiplex PCR; TCRdb's version includes in-frame clones alone and lacks a portion of them. V, J and clone size are taken as reported in that table, and D and trimming were inferred from the DNA itself. The table has approximately 89,000 clones, 90% to 95% seen once. The TCR comes from a human donor with active COVID-19. The donor label of this sample is uncertain. Sequenced sample: peripheral blood. The chain recombines TRBV2 with TRBJ1-5, with D hard to call. The CDR3 sequence: CASSETPGLGWGNQPQHF. The CDR3 coding sequence is TGTGCCAGCAGTGAGACCCCGGGTCTCGGGTGGGGCAATCAGCCCCAGCATTTT. The full variable domain, in which reference TRBV2 and TRBJ1-5 provide the parts outside the CDR3, is EPEVTQTPSHQVTQMGQEVILRCVPISNHLYFYWYRQILGQKVEFLVSFYNNEISEKSEIFDDQFSVERPDGSNFTLKIRSTKLEDSAMYFCASSETPGLGWGNQPQHFGDGTRLSIL.